One and the same sample provided the 19 T cell receptor beta chains below, sequenced in a study of T-cell reconstitution after alpha-beta-depleted transplantation in children (dated by TCRdb to the mid-2010s). The library relied on PCR. TCRdb names Illumina HiSeq 2500 as the instrument used. To normalize quantification of the TCRbeta repertoire, the TCR libraries were built with molecular barcoding that relied on unique molecular identifiers. TCRdb's own reprocessing of the public reads used fastp at Q25 and MiXCR and kept productive beta chains. Identical CDR3 proteins give one entry, which carries the most common genes and DNA. The sample table records about 540,000 distinct CDR3 sequences; around 18% of these occur just once. Of the sample, 3% to 3.5% is held by the ten largest clones. The input for sequencing was PBMCs from the stem cell graft donor, taken from the stem cell graft. The receptors originated from a human donor who donated a stem cell graft to a child with acute lymphoblastic leukemia.

J is TRBJ1-2 and V is TRBV29-1, with a weak D call TRBD1 (6 bases). CDR1 is SQVTM, CDR2 ANQGSEA, per germline. The CDR3 is 15 amino acids. The V and J ends lost 3 bases and 5 bases respectively, with 19 bases between them. The CDR3 is CSVDLRGSTLYGYTF. The CDR3 region has the DNA TGCAGCGTTGATCTCAGGGGATCAACTTTGTATGGCTACACCTTC.

The V and J genes are TRBV3-1 and TRBJ2-7; the match to TRBD1 covers 7 bases. CDR3 size: 11 residues. CDR1 is LGHDT, CDR2 YNNKEL, per germline (reference sequence). Trimming cost V 8 bases and J 5 bases; bases outside gene matches: 3. This chain's CDR3 is CASQGVDEQYF. The CDR3, as DNA: TGTGCCAGCCAGGGGGTCGACGAGCAGTACTTC.

V and J are TRBV12-3 or TRBV12-4 and TRBJ2-7; D is possibly TRBD1 (8 bases). This CDR3 has 15 residues. Trimming stripped 5 bases from V and 3 bases from J, with 17 bases between. CDR3 region: CASSLITGGVYEQYF. CDR3 nucleotide sequence: TGTGCCAGCAGTCTGATAACAGGGGGGGTCTACGAGCAGTACTTC.

The gene calls are TRBV16 and TRBJ1-1; unclear D gene. CDR3 size: 13 residues. V was shortened by 0 bases and J by 6 bases, with 8 bases between the two germline ends. The germline CDR1 and CDR2 sequences are KGHSY and FQNENV. The CDR3 nucleotides read TGTGCCAGCAGCCAATCGGGCGGCGCTGAAGCTTTCTTT. It encodes CASSQSGGAEAFF.

The chain uses TRBV20-1 and TRBJ2-3; 8 positions agree with TRBD2. CDR3 length equals 15 residues. Germline V gives CDR1 DFQATT, CDR2 SNEGSKA (reference sequence). With V trimmed by 0 bases and J by 7 bases, 9 bases remained unmatched. The CDR3 region has the DNA TGCAGTGCTAGAGATGGAAGCGGGAGAACCCATACGCAGTATTTT. Its translation: CSARDGSGRTHTQYF.

The gene calls are TRBV15 and TRBJ2-1, with TRBD2 matching over 10 bases. This CDR3 has 14 amino acids. Per germline, CDR1 LNHNV and CDR2 YYDKDF (reference sequence). Unmatched junction bases numbered 7, after V lost 8 bases and J lost 6 bases. CDR3 nucleotides: TGTGCCACCTCCGGGTCTAGCGGGAGCAATGAGCAGTTCTTC. Protein: CATSGSSGSNEQFF. Full variable domain (remainder filled in from reference TRBV15 and TRBJ2-1): DAMVIQNPRYQVTQFGKPVTLSCSQTLNHNVMYWYQQKSSQAPKLLFHYYDKDFNNEADTPDNFQSRRPNTSFCFLDIRSPGLGDTAMYLCATSGSSGSNEQFFGPGTRLTVL.

The J gene is TRBJ1-4, the V gene TRBV15; no clear D. Germline assignment: CDR1 LNHNV and CDR2 YYDKDF (reference sequence). The V gene lost 0 bases and the J gene lost 5 bases, with 13 bases spanning the gap. This CDR3 is built from 16 residues. The DNA of the CDR3 is TGTGCCACCAGCAGAGATAAAGGGCAGCTAAATGAAAAACTGTTTTTT. Its protein is CATSRDKGQLNEKLFF. Supplemented by reference TRBV15 and TRBJ1-4, the full variable domain reads DAMVIQNPRYQVTQFGKPVTLSCSQTLNHNVMYWYQQKSSQAPKLLFHYYDKDFNNEADTPDNFQSRRPNTSFCFLDIRSPGLGDTAMYLCATSRDKGQLNEKLFFGSGTQLSVL.

This clonotype was observed a handful of times. The chain employs TRBV12-3 or TRBV12-4 and TRBJ1-2; D gene ambiguous. This CDR3 has 13 residues. V was pared by 4 bases and J by 4 bases, with 10 bases between. Here the CDR3 DNA reads TGTGCCAGCAGTTCGGACGTTCGCTATGGCTACACCTTC. This encodes CASSSDVRYGYTF.

The V and J genes are TRBV12-3 or TRBV12-4 and TRBJ1-1; D is possibly TRBD1 (5 bases). V lost 0 bases and J lost 7, with 6 bases in between. The CDR3 length is 12 residues. CDR3 sequence: CASSLAGGEAFF. The CDR3 DNA is TGTGCCAGCAGTTTAGCGGGGGGTGAAGCTTTCTTT.

The chain uses TRBV27 and TRBJ2-5, with D possibly called TRBD1 or TRBD2 (5 bases each). Trimming stripped 0 bases from V and 5 bases from J, with 16 bases between. Per the germline V gene, CDR1 is MNHEY and CDR2 is SMNVEV (reference sequence). The length of the CDR3 is 16 residues. The CDR3 region is CASSLSPRGRPETQYF. CDR3 DNA sequence: TGTGCCAGCAGTTTATCGCCGAGGGGCCGACCTGAGACCCAGTACTTC.

The gene calls are TRBV12-3 or TRBV12-4 and TRBJ2-7; perhaps TRBD2 as D (5 bases). The CDR3 contains 13 residues. Trimming removed 5 bases from V and 6 bases from J, with 14 bases in between. CDR3 DNA: TGTGCCAGCAGTCTCCACACTAGGGTCGAGCAGTACTTC. Its translation is CASSLHTRVEQYF.

The rearrangement joins TRBV6-5 to TRBJ2-1; D is uncertain. CDR3 length: 13 residues. Germline CDR1 is MNHEY and CDR2 is SVGAGI. Deletions cut 7 bases from V and 9 bases from J, with 16 bases between. The CDR3 sequence is CASTLSLWGEQFF. The CDR3 DNA sequence: TGTGCCAGCACCCTATCGCTTTGGGGTGAGCAGTTCTTC.

The rearrangement uses TRBV6-1 and TRBJ1-1; 7 bases align to TRBD1. Trimming took 6 bases from V and 4 from J; bases not matched to a gene: 8. Germline-derived CDR1 and CDR2 are MNHNS and SASEGT. This CDR3 contains 14 residues. The CDR3 region has the DNA TGTGCCAGCAGCGAACAGGGGCTTGGCACTGAAGCTTTCTTT. It translates to CASSEQGLGTEAFF.

The J gene is TRBJ2-7, the V gene TRBV5-4; 7 bases are a match to TRBD2. This CDR3 has 15 residues. The J segment lost 4 bases and the V segment lost 3 bases, leaving 10 bases of the junction unmatched. CDR1 is SGHNT, CDR2 YYREEE, per germline (reference sequence). The CDR3 loop is CASSSSGLAVYEQYF. The CDR3, as DNA: TGTGCCAGCAGCTCCTCTGGCCTAGCGGTATACGAGCAGTACTTC.

This clonotype was seen just once. This rearrangement joins TRBV25-1 to TRBJ2-1; D perhaps matches TRBD1 (6 bases). CDR1 is MGHDK and CDR2 is SYGVNS in the germline V gene. The CDR3 spans 18 residues. Trimming left V 3 bases short and J 3 bases short, with 21 bases between. CDR3 sequence (DNA): TGTGCCAGCAGTGAGCTGGGGCTAGTCGCAGGGGTCTACAATGAGCAGTTCTTC. It yields the protein CASSELGLVAGVYNEQFF. Variable domain in full (rest from reference TRBV25-1 and TRBJ2-1): EADIYQTPRYLVIGTGKKITLECSQTMGHDKMYWYQQDPGMELHLIHYSYGVNSTEKGDLSSESTVSRIRTEHFPLTLESARPSHTSQYLCASSELGLVAGVYNEQFFGPGTRLTVL.

The chain's CDR3 is CAWSAQGLASYNEQFF. The CDR3 DNA reads TGTGCCTGGAGTGCCCAGGGACTAGCGTCCTACAATGAGCAGTTCTTC. This chain links TRBV30 with TRBJ2-1; TRBD2 aligns across 10 bases. J was trimmed by 1 base and V by 1 base; bases with no gene match: 4. The CDR3 spans 16 residues. Per the germline V gene, CDR1 is GTSNPN and CDR2 is SVGIG (reference sequence).

This clonotype was found a few times. J is TRBJ2-2 and V is TRBV9; 8 bases align to TRBD2. J lost 4 bases, V lost 3 bases, and 11 bases had no gene match. The CDR3 sequence is 17 residues long. Germline CDR1 SGDLS, CDR2 YYNGEE. CDR3 DNA: TGTGCCAGCAGCGAACCACTAGCGGCGGGTTCCACCGGGGAGCTGTTTTTT. Encoded protein: CASSEPLAAGSTGELFF.

The V call is TRBV9, the J call TRBJ2-5; no definite D call. This CDR3 contains 13 residues. CDR1 is SGDLS and CDR2 is YYNGEE in the germline V gene. V lost 2 bases and J 7 bases, leaving 12 bases between the germline ends. As DNA, the CDR3 is TGTGCCAGCAGCGTCGGTTCGCCCCGGACCCAGTACTTC. Amino acids: CASSVGSPRTQYF.

This clonotype has only a few counts. J is TRBJ2-3 and V is TRBV27; TRBD1 aligns across 7 bases. Per the germline V gene, CDR1 is MNHEY and CDR2 is SMNVEV (reference sequence). V shed 5 bases, J shed 3 bases, and the junction held 5 bases outside the gene matches. This CDR3 is built from 14 residues. In DNA, the CDR3 is TGTGCCAGCAGTACGGGACAGCGGACAGATACGCAGTATTTT. Encoded protein: CASSTGQRTDTQYF.